This T cell receptor beta chain emerged from a study of blood T cell repertoires in COVID-19. Study information: Sample material is recorded as cDNA or gDNA derived from T cells, B-cell-depleted T cells, or PBMCs.

The V gene lost 8 bases and the J gene lost 2 bases, with 12 bases spanning the gap. This CDR3 has 13 residues. Germline loops: CDR1 LNHDA, CDR2 SQIVND (reference sequence). As handled by the study authors: Reference gene primers were amplified, and this amplification served to estimate nucleated cell counts. TCRdb's table, derived via immunoSEQ multiplex PCR, lists solely in-frame clones and lacks some. D and trimming come from the DNA, and the V and J calls and clone size come from that table. The data show around 470,000 clones, 89% seen once. This rearrangement joins TRBV19 to TRBJ1-1, with D possibly TRBD1 on 6 matching bases. This TCR was sampled from a man younger than 30 with COVID-19, enrolled during active disease. Source material: peripheral blood. For the CDR3, the DNA is TGTGCCAGTGGATGGGGACACAACACTGAAGCTTTCTTT. Amino acids: CASGWGHNTEAFF.